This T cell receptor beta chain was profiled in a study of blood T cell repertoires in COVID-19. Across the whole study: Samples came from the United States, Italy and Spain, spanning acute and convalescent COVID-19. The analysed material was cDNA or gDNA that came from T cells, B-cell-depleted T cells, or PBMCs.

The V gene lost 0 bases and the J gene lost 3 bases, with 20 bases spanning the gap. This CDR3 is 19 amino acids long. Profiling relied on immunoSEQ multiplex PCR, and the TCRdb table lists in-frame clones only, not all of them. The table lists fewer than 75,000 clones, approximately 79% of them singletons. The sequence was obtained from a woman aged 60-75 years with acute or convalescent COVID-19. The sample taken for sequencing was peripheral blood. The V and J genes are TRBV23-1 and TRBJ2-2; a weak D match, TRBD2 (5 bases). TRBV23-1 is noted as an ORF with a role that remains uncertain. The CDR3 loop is CASSQSVWGVPPDTGELFF. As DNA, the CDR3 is TGCGCCAGCAGTCAATCGGTATGGGGAGTACCCCCGGACACCGGGGAGCTGTTTTTT.